This TCR beta chain was found in a study of blood T cells in healthy people across ages. For the second PCR, which ran for roughly 7 to 11 cycles, a sample-barcoded 5' primer and a J-beta primer mix were used. Every cDNA was tagged by a template-switch adaptor with 12 random nucleotides. TCRdb re-called the 5' RACE reads through MiXCR, storing one row per CDR3 protein. The table has hundreds of thousands of distinct CDR3 sequences, around 45% seen once. Overall study findings and caveats: Since the PBMCs were unsorted, naive and antigen-experienced cells could not be conclusively compared.

Germline CDR1 is LGHNT and CDR2 is FRNRAP. The CDR3 is 15 residues long, ends included. A word on this clonotype: Its matching antigen is unknown. Here the CDR3 omits its conserved ending phenylalanine or tryptophan, so a read error is the likely source. It is unclear where the CDR3 begins or ends on the DNA, so no DNA is shown, and the CDR3 is as TCRdb lists it.

This receptor was identified in a woman aged 55-70 years in good health. The chain links TRBV12-5 to TRBJ2-3. Sequences were obtained from blood. CDR3: CASGLGRVSADTQYS.